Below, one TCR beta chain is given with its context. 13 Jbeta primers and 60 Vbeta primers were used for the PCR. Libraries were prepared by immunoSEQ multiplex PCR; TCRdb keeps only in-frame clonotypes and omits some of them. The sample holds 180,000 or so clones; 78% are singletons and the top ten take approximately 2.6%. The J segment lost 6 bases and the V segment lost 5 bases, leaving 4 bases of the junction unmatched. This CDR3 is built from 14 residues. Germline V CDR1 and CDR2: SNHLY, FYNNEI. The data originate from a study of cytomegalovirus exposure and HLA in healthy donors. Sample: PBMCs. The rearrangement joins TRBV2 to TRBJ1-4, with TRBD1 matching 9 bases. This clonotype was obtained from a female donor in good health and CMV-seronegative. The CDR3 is CASSKDRGYEKLFF. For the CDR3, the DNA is TGTGCCAGCAGTAAGGACAGGGGTTATGAAAAACTGTTTTTT.